This T cell receptor beta chain was identified in a study of CD8+ T cells in alopecia areata. Study-level findings and limits: Researchers report lesional scalp, most notably alopecia totalis/universalis, outstripped normal scalp in clonality.

This CDR3 has 14 amino acids. The V end was cut by 10 bases, the J end by 4 bases, with 18 bases between. Germline lookup yields CDR1 LGHNA and CDR2 YSLEER. In each case, RNA was isolated and then reverse transcribed into cDNA as the sequencing template. Measured with immunoSEQ multiplex PCR; TCRdb has only the in-frame clones, and not every one. The sample comprises approximately 120,000 clones, around 48% of which are singletons, and under 12% rests with the top ten. The study team obtained lesional scalp punch biopsies and peripheral blood from alopecia areata patients. A word on this clone: As yet, its antigen is unknown.

This sequence originates from a human donor with alopecia areata. The sample taken for sequencing was NKG2D-low CD8+ T cells sorted from blood. The chain uses TRBV4-3 and TRBJ2-3; D tentatively fits TRBD1 or TRBD2 (5 bases each). CDR3 protein: CATGAVYGADTQYF. The CDR3 DNA follows: TGCGCCACCGGGGCGGTCTATGGGGCAGATACGCAGTATTTT.